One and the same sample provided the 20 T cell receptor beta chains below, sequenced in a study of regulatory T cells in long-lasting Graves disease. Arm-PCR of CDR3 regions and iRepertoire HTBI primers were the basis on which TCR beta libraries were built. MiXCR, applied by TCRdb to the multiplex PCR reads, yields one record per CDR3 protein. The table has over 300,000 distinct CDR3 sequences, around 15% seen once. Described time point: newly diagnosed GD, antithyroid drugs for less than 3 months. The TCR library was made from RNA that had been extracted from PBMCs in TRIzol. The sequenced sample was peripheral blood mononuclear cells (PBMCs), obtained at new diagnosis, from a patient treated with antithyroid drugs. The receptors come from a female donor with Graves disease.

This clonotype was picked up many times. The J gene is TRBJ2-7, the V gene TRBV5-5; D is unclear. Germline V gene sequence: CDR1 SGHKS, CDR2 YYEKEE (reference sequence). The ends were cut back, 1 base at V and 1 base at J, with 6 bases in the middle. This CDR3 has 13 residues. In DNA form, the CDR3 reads TGTGCCAGCAGCTTGACGGAATCCTACGAGCAGTACTTC. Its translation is CASSLTESYEQYF.

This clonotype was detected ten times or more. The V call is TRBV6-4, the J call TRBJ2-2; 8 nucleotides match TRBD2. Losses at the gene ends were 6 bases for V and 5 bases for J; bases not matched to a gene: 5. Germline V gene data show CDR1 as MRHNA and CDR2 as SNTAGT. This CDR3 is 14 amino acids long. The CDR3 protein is CASSGGAGTGELFF. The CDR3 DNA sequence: TGTGCCAGCAGCGGGGGGGCCGGTACCGGGGAGCTGTTTTTT.

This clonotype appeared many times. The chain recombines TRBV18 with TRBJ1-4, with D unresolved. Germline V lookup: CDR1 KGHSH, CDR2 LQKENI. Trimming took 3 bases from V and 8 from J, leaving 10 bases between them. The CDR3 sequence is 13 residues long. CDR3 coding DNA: TGTGCCAGCTCACCGCCAGGAGGCGAAAAACTGTTTTTT. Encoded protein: CASSPPGGEKLFF. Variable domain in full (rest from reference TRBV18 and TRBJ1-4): NAGVMQNPRHLVRRRGQEARLRCSPMKGHSHVYWYRQLPEEGLKFMVYLQKENIIDESGMPKERFSAEFPKEGPSILRIQQVVRGDSAAYFCASSPPGGEKLFFGSGTQLSVL.

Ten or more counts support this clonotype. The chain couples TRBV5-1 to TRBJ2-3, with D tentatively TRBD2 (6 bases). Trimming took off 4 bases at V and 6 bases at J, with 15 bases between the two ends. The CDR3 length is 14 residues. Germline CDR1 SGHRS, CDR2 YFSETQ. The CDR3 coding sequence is TGCGCCAGCAGCCAGACTAGTCGGGGGGATACGCAGTATTTT. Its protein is CASSQTSRGDTQYF.

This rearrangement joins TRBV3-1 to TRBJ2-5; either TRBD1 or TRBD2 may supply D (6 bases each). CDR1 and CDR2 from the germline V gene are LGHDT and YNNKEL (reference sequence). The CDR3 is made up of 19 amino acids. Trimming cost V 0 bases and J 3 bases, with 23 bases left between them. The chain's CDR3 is CASSQEPPIAYGGKETQYF. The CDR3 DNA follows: TGTGCCAGCAGCCAAGAGCCCCCAATCGCCTACGGGGGCAAAGAGACCCAGTACTTC.

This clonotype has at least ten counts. The DNA for the CDR3 is TGTGCCAGCAGTCACGACATCTACGAGCAGTACTTC. Its protein is CASSHDIYEQYF. The gene calls are TRBV12-3 or TRBV12-4 and TRBJ2-7; D unresolved. V shed 5 bases and J shed 3 bases, with 8 bases lying between them. The CDR3 totals 12 residues.

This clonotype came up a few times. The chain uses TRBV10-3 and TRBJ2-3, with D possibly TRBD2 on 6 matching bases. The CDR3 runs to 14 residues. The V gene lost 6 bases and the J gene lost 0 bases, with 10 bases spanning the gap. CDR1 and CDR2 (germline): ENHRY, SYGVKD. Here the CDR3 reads CAIRGGTSTDTQYF. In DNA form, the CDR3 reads TGTGCCATCAGAGGCGGGACTAGCACAGATACGCAGTATTTT.

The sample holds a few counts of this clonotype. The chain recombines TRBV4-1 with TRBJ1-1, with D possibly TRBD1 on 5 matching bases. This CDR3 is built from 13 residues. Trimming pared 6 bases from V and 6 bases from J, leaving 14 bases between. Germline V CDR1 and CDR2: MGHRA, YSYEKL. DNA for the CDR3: TGCGCCAGCAGTTACAGGAATACCCCTGAAGCTTTCTTT. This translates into CASSYRNTPEAFF.

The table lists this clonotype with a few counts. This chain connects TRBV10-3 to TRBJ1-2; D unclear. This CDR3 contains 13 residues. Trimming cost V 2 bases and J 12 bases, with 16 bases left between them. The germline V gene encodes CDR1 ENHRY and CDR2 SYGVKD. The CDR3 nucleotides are TGTGCCATCAGTGAGGTTGTCAGCTCCAGCGACACCTTC. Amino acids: CAISEVVSSSDTF.

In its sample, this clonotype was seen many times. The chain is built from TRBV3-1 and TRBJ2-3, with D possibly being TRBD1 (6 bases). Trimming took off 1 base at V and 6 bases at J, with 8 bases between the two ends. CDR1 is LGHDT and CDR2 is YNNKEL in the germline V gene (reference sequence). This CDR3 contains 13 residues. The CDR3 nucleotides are TGTGCCAGCAGCCAAGTCAGGGGTGATACGCAGTATTTT. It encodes CASSQVRGDTQYF.

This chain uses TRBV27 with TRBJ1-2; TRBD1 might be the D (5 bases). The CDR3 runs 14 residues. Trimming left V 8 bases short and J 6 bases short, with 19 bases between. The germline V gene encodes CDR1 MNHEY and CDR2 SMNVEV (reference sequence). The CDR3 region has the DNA TGTGCCAGCGCATCCCGAGGGGCTGTAGATGGCTACACCTTC. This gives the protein CASASRGAVDGYTF.

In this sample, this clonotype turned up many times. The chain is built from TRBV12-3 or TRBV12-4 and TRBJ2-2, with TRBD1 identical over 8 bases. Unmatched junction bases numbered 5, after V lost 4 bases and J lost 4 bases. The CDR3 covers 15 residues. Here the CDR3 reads CASSSQGAVTGELFF. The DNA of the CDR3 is TGTGCCAGCAGTTCCCAGGGGGCGGTCACCGGGGAGCTGTTTTTT.

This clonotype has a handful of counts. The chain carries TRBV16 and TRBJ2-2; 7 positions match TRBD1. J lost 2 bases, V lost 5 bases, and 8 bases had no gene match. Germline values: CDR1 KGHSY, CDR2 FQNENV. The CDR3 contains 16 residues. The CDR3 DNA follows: TGTGCCAGCAGCGGGAGACAGGGAGCCAACACCGGGGAGCTGTTTTTT. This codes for CASSGRQGANTGELFF.

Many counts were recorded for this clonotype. DNA for the CDR3: TGTGCCAGCAGTTCCCTTCGGCGGGTGAACACTGAAGCTTTCTTT. It translates to CASSSLRRVNTEAFF. The V call is TRBV6-5, the J call TRBJ1-1, with no clear D. CDR3 length equals 15 residues. Trimming removed 4 bases at V and 0 bases at J, with 12 bases between. Germline CDR1 and CDR2: MNHEY and SVGAGI.

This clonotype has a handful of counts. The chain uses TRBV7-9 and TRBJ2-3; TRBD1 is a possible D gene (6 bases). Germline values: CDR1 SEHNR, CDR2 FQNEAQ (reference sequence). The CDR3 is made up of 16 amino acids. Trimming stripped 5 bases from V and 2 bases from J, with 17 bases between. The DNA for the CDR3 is TGTGCCAGCAGCACCCTAGAGGCAGGGGACACAGATACGCAGTATTTT. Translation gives CASSTLEAGDTDTQYF.

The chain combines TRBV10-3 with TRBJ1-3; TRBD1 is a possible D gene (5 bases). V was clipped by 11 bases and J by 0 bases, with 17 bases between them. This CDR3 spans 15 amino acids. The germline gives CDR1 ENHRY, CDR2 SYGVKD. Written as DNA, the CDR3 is TGTGCCCACCGGGACGGTACGAGCTCTGGAAACACCATATATTTT. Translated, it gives CAHRDGTSSGNTIYF.

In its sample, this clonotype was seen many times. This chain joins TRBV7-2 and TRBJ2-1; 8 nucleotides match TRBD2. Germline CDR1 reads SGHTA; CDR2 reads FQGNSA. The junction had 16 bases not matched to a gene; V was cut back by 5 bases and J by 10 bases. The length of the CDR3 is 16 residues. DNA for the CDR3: TGTGCCAGCAGCCCGGGTCGAGGGACTAGTCATAAGGAGCAGTTCTTC. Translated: CASSPGRGTSHKEQFF.

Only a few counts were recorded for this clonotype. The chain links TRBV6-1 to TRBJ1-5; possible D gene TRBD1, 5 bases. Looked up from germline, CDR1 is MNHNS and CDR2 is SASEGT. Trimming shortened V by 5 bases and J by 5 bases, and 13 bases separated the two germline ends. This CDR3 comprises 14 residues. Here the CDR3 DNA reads TGTGCCAGCAGTCCCGGGACGGCTTATCAGCCCCAGCATTTT. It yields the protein CASSPGTAYQPQHF.

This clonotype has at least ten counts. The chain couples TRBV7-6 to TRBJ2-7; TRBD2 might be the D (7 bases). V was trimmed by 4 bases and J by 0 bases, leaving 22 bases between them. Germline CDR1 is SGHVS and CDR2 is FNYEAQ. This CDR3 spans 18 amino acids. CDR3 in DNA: TGTGCCAGCAGCTCCCCGCGGGGCGGGGGCGAAAGCTCCTACGAGCAGTACTTC. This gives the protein CASSSPRGGGESSYEQYF.

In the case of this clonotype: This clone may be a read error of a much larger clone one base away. The CDR3 bases are TGTACCAGCAGCTTCGGGCAGGGAAATGGCTACACCTTC. Residues: CTSSFGQGNGYTF. The chain combines TRBV11-2 with TRBJ1-2, with D possibly being TRBD1 (5 bases). There are 13 residues in the CDR3. In germline, CDR1 is SGHAT, CDR2 FQNNGV.